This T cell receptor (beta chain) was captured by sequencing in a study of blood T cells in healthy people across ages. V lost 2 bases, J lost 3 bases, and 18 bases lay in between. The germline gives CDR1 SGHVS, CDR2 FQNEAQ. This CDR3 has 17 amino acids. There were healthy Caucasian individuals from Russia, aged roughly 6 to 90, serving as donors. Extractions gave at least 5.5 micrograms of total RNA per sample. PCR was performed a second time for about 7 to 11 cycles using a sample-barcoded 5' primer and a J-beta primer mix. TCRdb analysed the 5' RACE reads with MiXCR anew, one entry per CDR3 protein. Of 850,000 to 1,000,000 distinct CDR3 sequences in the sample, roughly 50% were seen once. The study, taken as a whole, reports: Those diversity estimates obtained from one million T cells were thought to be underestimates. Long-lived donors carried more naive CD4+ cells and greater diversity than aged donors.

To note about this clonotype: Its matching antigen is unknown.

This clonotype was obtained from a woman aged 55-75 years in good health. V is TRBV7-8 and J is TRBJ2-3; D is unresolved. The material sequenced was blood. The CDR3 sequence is CASSLYPPGVRTDTQYF. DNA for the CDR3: TGTGCCAGCAGCTTATATCCACCAGGTGTTCGGACAGATACGCAGTATTTT.